The sample holds a few counts of the clone carrying this TCR beta chain. Its antigen is not identified. This record comes from a study of T cells after yellow fever vaccination. Whole-study findings and limits: At approximately 96% for CD4 and about 88% for CD8, most primary-vaccination clones showed up again after the booster. There was a small share of clonotypes that showed up in both the CD4 and CD8 compartments.

5'RACE template switching generated TCR cDNA, adding a universal primer site and UMIs. TCRdb analysed the 5' RACE reads with MiXCR anew, one entry per CDR3 protein. The repertoire holds about 75,000 distinct CDR3 sequences, with around 7.7% as singletons. The sequence was obtained from a man aged 18 to 29 who received the YFV17D yellow fever vaccine. The sample consisted of CD8+ T cells sorted from PBMCs, taken more than 8 days after the first yellow fever vaccination.

The CDR3 coding sequence is TGTGCCAGCAGCTTGGGGGTCTCCTACGAGCAGTACGTC. Residues: CASSLGVSYEQYV. This chain joins TRBV5-6 and TRBJ2-7; D unresolved. V was pared by 0 bases and J by 0 bases, with 4 bases between. CDR3 length equals 13 residues. Germline loops: CDR1 SGHDT, CDR2 YYEEEE.